This T cell receptor beta chain was identified during a study of blood T cell repertoires in COVID-19. Study details: T cells, B-cell-depleted T cells, or PBMCs provided the cDNA or gDNA that served as material.

Only in-frame clones appear in the TCRdb table, and some are missing; sequencing was by immunoSEQ multiplex PCR. The data contain about 210,000 clones, 80% of them singletons. CDR3 size: 13 residues. The germline V and J ends were trimmed by 6 bases and 6 bases, with 15 bases remaining between them. The germline gives CDR1 MNHEY, CDR2 SVGAGI. J is TRBJ2-7 and V is TRBV6-5, with a possible D match to TRBD1 (5 bases). The origin of this receptor is a man aged 60 to 69 with acute or convalescent COVID-19. The source material was peripheral blood. Here the CDR3 reads CASRTAYLAEQYF. The CDR3 DNA is TGTGCCAGCAGGACAGCCTACCTCGCCGAGCAGTACTTC.